The 7 T cell receptor beta chains below come from one sample, sequenced in a study of vaccination and CD4 T cells after COVID-19. The antigens of these receptors remain unknown. Once obtained from cultured CD4+ T cells, the DNA was sequenced using the Oncomine TCR Beta short-read assay. TCRdb analysed the PCR reads with MiXCR anew, one entry per CDR3 protein. Here the sample spans fewer than 25,000 distinct CDR3 sequences, less than 40% being singletons. The time point: late sampling 161 to 241 days after vaccination in a few convalescent patients. Regarding treatment: roughly 10-day PBMC culture with coronavirus spike peptide pools or control peptides (ViraFEST assay). The sequences come from CD4+ T cells from blood, cultured in vitro, collected about 7 months after SARS-CoV-2 vaccination. These receptors originate from a human donor who had recovered from COVID-19.

This clonotype was detected once. At one boundary the junction diverges from the germline segment, which might be a read error. This sequence joins TRBV20-1 and TRBJ2-7; 9 nucleotides match TRBD2. Germline lookup yields CDR1 DFQATT and CDR2 SNEGSKA (reference sequence). This CDR3 region has 13 residues. The CDR3 bases are TGCAGTGCTGTAGCGGGAGCGAAGTACGAGCGGTACTTC. This sequence encodes CSAVAGAKYERYF.

The J gene is TRBJ1-5, the V gene TRBV5-4; D is unresolved. In germline, CDR1 is SGHNT, CDR2 YYREEE (reference sequence). The CDR3 runs 14 residues. Trimming removed 4 bases from V and 5 bases from J, with 13 bases in between. CDR3 sequence (DNA): TGTGCCAGCAGCCGTGCCGGGCTCGATCAGCCCCAGCATTTT. It is translated as CASSRAGLDQPQHF.

The chain carries TRBV7-6 and TRBJ2-1; TRBD1 is a possible D gene (5 bases). The ends were cut back, 5 bases at V and 8 bases at J, with 19 bases in the middle. From germline, CDR1 is SGHVS and CDR2 FNYEAQ. CDR3 length equals 15 residues. CDR3 in amino acids: CASSPRTYLTDEQFF. In nucleotides, the CDR3 is TGTGCCAGCAGCCCCAGGACATATCTCACTGATGAGCAGTTCTTC. Combining the CDR3 with reference TRBV7-6 and TRBJ2-1 gives the whole variable domain GAGVSQSPRYKVTKRGQDVALRCDPISGHVSLYWYRQALGQGPEFLTYFNYEAQQDKSGLPNDRFSAERPEGSISTLTIQRTEQRDSAMYRCASSPRTYLTDEQFFGPGTRLTVL.

The CDR3: CSARVQGSEKLFF. CDR3 in DNA: TGCAGTGCTAGAGTCCAGGGGAGCGAGAAACTGTTTTTT. This chain joins TRBV20-1 and TRBJ1-4; TRBD1 is a possible D gene (6 bases). The CDR3 totals 13 residues. Germline CDR1 and CDR2: DFQATT and SNEGSKA (reference sequence). Trimming stripped 1 base from V and 11 bases from J, with 14 bases between.

This clonotype was observed a handful of times. This rearrangement joins TRBV10-3 to TRBJ1-1; the D is unclear. The ends were cut back, 9 bases at V and 1 base at J, with 18 bases in the middle. The CDR3 contains 15 residues. Germline CDR1 ENHRY, CDR2 SYGVKD. The CDR3 nucleotides read TGTGCCATAAACCGAACGCGGGCTCAGAACACTGAAGCTTTCTTT. Translated, it gives CAINRTRAQNTEAFF.

J is TRBJ2-7 and V is TRBV21-1; whether TRBD1, the table's D call, matches the DNA was not checked. TRBV21-1 is tagged as a pseudogene. CDR3 length equals 16 residues. The CDR3 bases are TGTGCCAGCAGCACCTGCCCAGGGTATCTCTCCTACGAGCAGTACTTC. Its translation: CASSTCPGYLSYEQYF.

The table lists this clonotype with a few counts. The chain is built from TRBV20-1 and TRBJ1-1; 9 bases match TRBD1. In germline, CDR1 is DFQATT, CDR2 SNEGSKA (reference sequence). V lost 2 bases and J lost 3; bases outside the gene matches: 10. The CDR3 covers 16 residues. This CDR3 reads CSARTDRGFLDTEAFF. CDR3 nucleotides: TGCAGTGCTAGAACGGACAGGGGCTTCCTCGACACTGAAGCTTTCTTT.